Following are 17 T cell receptor beta chains from one sample sequenced in a study of Graves' ophthalmopathy and Graves' hyperthyroidism. The sequenced template was RNA, covering the TCR beta CDR3 region. First-round RT-PCR employed HTBI primers, with a second-round multiplex PCR after it. TCRdb used MiXCR to reprocess the multiplex PCR reads, holding one entry per CDR3 protein. The data contain about 400,000 distinct CDR3 sequences, about 18% of them singletons. The material sequenced was peripheral blood. Receptor source: a woman aged 18-29 years with Graves' ophthalmopathy.

J is TRBJ1-2 and V is TRBV6-2 or TRBV6-3; weak D call: TRBD1 (6 bases). CDR3 length: 11 amino acids. Germline values: CDR1 MNHEY, CDR2 SVGEGT. Trimming removed 2 bases at V and 9 bases at J, with 7 bases between. CDR3 sequence (DNA): TGTGCCAGCAGTTACCAGGGGAGCTACACCTTC. As protein: CASSYQGSYTF.

This clonotype has a count of ten or more. The rearrangement joins TRBV20-1 to TRBJ2-4, with a possible D match to TRBD1 (6 bases). Trimming removed 5 bases at V and 4 bases at J, with 12 bases between. The CDR3 length is 13 residues. CDR1 DFQATT and CDR2 SNEGSKA come from the germline V gene (reference sequence). CDR3 in amino acids: CSAHSGQKNIQYF. The CDR3, as DNA: TGCAGTGCTCATTCGGGACAAAAAAACATTCAGTACTTC.

The chain employs TRBV6-5 and TRBJ1-2, with 10 positions matching TRBD1. CDR3 length equals 13 residues. CDR1 is MNHEY, CDR2 SVGAGI, per germline. With 4 bases clipped from V and 7 bases from J, the junction kept 3 bases outside the gene matches. CDR3 sequence reads: CASSFGTGVGYTF. In DNA, the CDR3 is TGTGCCAGCAGTTTTGGGACAGGGGTTGGCTACACCTTC.

Ten or more counts support this clonotype. V is TRBV28 and J is TRBJ2-7; 10 nucleotides align to TRBD2. The junction had 8 bases not matched to a gene; V was cut back by 4 bases and J by 5 bases. The germline V gene has CDR1 MDHEN and CDR2 SYDVKM. The CDR3 runs 15 residues. This CDR3 reads CASSYSGRWGDEQYF. CDR3 nucleotide sequence: TGTGCCAGCAGTTATAGCGGGAGGTGGGGAGACGAGCAGTACTTC.

This clonotype showed up many times. The rearrangement uses TRBV5-1 and TRBJ2-7; tentatively, D is TRBD1 or TRBD2 (7 bases each). The V and J ends lost 0 bases and 7 bases respectively, with 14 bases between them. The CDR3 extends over 14 amino acids. Per the germline V gene, CDR1 is SGHRS and CDR2 is YFSETQ. The CDR3 here is CASSLEARGGEQYF. Written as DNA, the CDR3 is TGCGCCAGCAGCTTGGAGGCCAGGGGGGGTGAGCAGTACTTC.

This clonotype has at least ten counts. The chain is built from TRBV6-1 and TRBJ2-2; possibly TRBD2 for D (6 bases). This CDR3 region has 15 residues. The V end lost 6 bases, the J end lost 5 bases, and 16 bases lay between the germline ends. CDR1 MNHNS and CDR2 SASEGT come from the germline V gene. The CDR3 sequence is CASRISERVTGELFF. The CDR3 DNA reads as TGTGCCAGCAGGATATCCGAGCGGGTTACCGGGGAGCTGTTTTTT.

This clonotype was counted at least ten times. This chain's CDR3 is CASSYTLRETQYF. CDR3 coding DNA: TGTGCCAGCAGTTACACACTCAGGGAGACCCAGTACTTC. The chain carries TRBV6-5 and TRBJ2-5; D remains unclear. The CDR3 loop spans 13 amino acids. Germline V lookup: CDR1 MNHEY, CDR2 SVGAGI. V was cut by 2 bases and J by 5 bases, with 9 bases left in between.

This clonotype appeared many times. The V and J genes are TRBV30 and TRBJ2-7, with D hard to call. Trimming pared 3 bases from V and 6 bases from J, leaving 12 bases between. CDR3 length: 12 amino acids. In germline, CDR1 is GTSNPN, CDR2 SVGIG (reference sequence). CDR3 coding DNA: TGTGCCTGGAGATCCATAGAGAGCGAGCAGTACTTC. Its protein product is CAWRSIESEQYF.

This clonotype was counted at least ten times. The chain couples TRBV28 to TRBJ1-1; a possible D gene is TRBD1 (6 bases). This CDR3 has 12 residues. CDR1 is MDHEN, CDR2 SYDVKM, per germline. Trimming removed 7 bases at V and 4 bases at J, with 10 bases between. CDR3 DNA: TGTGCCAGCATAAAAGGGGGCACTGAAGCTTTCTTT. As protein: CASIKGGTEAFF.

This clonotype has ten or more counts. V and J are TRBV11-2 and TRBJ1-3, with 7 bases aligning to TRBD1. The CDR3 has 15 amino acids. The germline CDR1 and CDR2 sequences are SGHAT and FQNNGV. V lost 3 bases, J lost 2 bases, and 4 bases stayed unmatched. The CDR3 DNA sequence: TGTGCCAGCAGCTTGGGGACAGCCGCTGGAAACACCATATATTTT. This translates into CASSLGTAAGNTIYF.

This clonotype was seen ten or more times. This sequence joins TRBV12-5 and TRBJ2-2; the match to TRBD2 covers 9 bases. The CDR3 runs 19 residues. The V gene's germline CDR1 is LGHNT and CDR2 FRNRAP. The trim removed 0 bases at V and 4 bases at J, leaving 12 bases unmatched. The chain's CDR3 is CASGLVRGGAGGLTGELFF. Here the CDR3 DNA reads TGTGCTAGTGGTTTGGTACGAGGCGGAGCGGGGGGACTCACCGGGGAGCTGTTTTTT. The whole variable domain, filled in from reference TRBV12-5 and TRBJ2-2, reads DARVTQTPRHKVTEMGQEVTMRCQPILGHNTVFWYRQTMMQGLELLAYFRNRAPLDDSGMPKDRFSAEMPDATLATLKIQPSEPRDSAVYFCASGLVRGGAGGLTGELFFGEGSRLTVL.

This clonotype turned up a few times. This sequence joins TRBV6-1 and TRBJ2-7; tentative D call: TRBD1 (5 bases). V lost 7 bases and J lost 4, with 17 bases in between. The germline CDR1 and CDR2 sequences are MNHNS and SASEGT. CDR3 size: 14 residues. CDR3 nucleotides: TGTGCCAGCACCCCCCAGGGCCTCTTATACGAGCAGTACTTC. It is translated as CASTPQGLLYEQYF.

This clonotype was recorded many times. The chain has TRBV6-1 and TRBJ1-5; D is unclear. CDR1 and CDR2 from the germline V gene are MNHNS and SASEGT. V lost 4 bases, J lost 2 bases, and 15 bases lay in between. The CDR3 spans 16 residues. In DNA form, the CDR3 reads TGTGCCAGCAGTGTCTACAGAAACCAGGGCAATCAGCCCCAGCATTTT. It is translated as CASSVYRNQGNQPQHF.

This clonotype has a count of ten or more. The V and J genes are TRBV28 and TRBJ1-3, with D unclear. V was clipped by 3 bases and J by 0 bases, with 12 bases between them. In germline, CDR1 is MDHEN, CDR2 SYDVKM. The CDR3 is 16 residues long. This CDR3 reads CASSFGPSSSGNTIYF. In DNA form, the CDR3 reads TGTGCCAGCAGTTTTGGGCCCTCGAGCTCTGGAAACACCATATATTTT.

This clonotype has ten or more counts. The rearrangement uses TRBV7-2 and TRBJ2-5; the D call may be TRBD1 or TRBD2 (5 bases each). V was pared by 5 bases and J by 6 bases, with 16 bases between. The CDR3 spans 14 residues. Looked up from germline, CDR1 is SGHTA and CDR2 is FQGNSA. The CDR3 nucleotides are TGTGCCAGCAGCCCACTTGGCAGGGAGAAGACCCAGTACTTC. Protein: CASSPLGREKTQYF.

This clonotype has at least ten counts. The chain has TRBV6-5 and TRBJ2-7; 9 nucleotides match TRBD2. This CDR3 region has 17 residues. Germline trimming cut 1 base from V and 3 bases from J; bases unmatched to any gene: 10. Germline V gene data show CDR1 as MNHEY and CDR2 as SVGAGI. Here the CDR3 reads CASSYFALGLAGYEQYF. The DNA of the CDR3 is TGTGCCAGCAGTTACTTCGCCTTGGGACTAGCAGGCTACGAGCAGTACTTC.

This clonotype was seen repeatedly, ten times or more. The rearrangement uses TRBV7-3 and TRBJ1-6, with D possibly TRBD1 on 5 matching bases. Deletions cut 5 bases from V and 6 bases from J, with 11 bases between. CDR1 SGHTA and CDR2 FQGTGA come from the germline V gene. The CDR3 runs 14 residues. The CDR3 bases are TGTGCCAGCAGCACGGGACTGCCTAATTCACCCCTCCACTTT. This codes for CASSTGLPNSPLHF. The full variable domain, rest sourced from reference TRBV7-3 and TRBJ1-6, is GAGVSQTPSNKVTEKGKYVELRCDPISGHTALYWYRQSLGQGPEFLIYFQGTGAADDSGLPNDRFFAVRPEGSVSTLKIQRTERGDSAVYLCASSTGLPNSPLHFGNGTRLTVT.